This T cell receptor (beta chain) stems from a study of metastatic and nonmetastatic thyroid tumors. Using MiXCR, TCRdb reanalyzed the PCR reads. The data show over 5,500 clones, 30% to 35% seen once. As regards this clone: Its target is unknown.

Every patient was untreated before thyroid surgery. Regarding the study as a whole: As reported, TCR beta diversity in blood and tumor was significantly higher in malignant thyroid tumors than in benign nodules.

The germline V and J ends were trimmed by 3 bases and 4 bases, with 14 bases remaining between them. The germline V gene has CDR1 MNHEY and CDR2 SVGEGT. The CDR3 consists of 15 residues. The sample consisted of adjacent normal tissue. The genes are TRBV6-2 or TRBV6-3 and TRBJ2-3; D uncertain. The TCR originated in a female donor with papillary thyroid cancer or a benign thyroid nodule (not recorded which). Some clones in this sample may be carry-over from other donors' samples. In DNA, the CDR3 is TGTGCCAGCAGTTATTCCCTAGTAAGGGCAGATACGCAGTATTTT. Amino acid sequence: CASSYSLVRADTQYF.